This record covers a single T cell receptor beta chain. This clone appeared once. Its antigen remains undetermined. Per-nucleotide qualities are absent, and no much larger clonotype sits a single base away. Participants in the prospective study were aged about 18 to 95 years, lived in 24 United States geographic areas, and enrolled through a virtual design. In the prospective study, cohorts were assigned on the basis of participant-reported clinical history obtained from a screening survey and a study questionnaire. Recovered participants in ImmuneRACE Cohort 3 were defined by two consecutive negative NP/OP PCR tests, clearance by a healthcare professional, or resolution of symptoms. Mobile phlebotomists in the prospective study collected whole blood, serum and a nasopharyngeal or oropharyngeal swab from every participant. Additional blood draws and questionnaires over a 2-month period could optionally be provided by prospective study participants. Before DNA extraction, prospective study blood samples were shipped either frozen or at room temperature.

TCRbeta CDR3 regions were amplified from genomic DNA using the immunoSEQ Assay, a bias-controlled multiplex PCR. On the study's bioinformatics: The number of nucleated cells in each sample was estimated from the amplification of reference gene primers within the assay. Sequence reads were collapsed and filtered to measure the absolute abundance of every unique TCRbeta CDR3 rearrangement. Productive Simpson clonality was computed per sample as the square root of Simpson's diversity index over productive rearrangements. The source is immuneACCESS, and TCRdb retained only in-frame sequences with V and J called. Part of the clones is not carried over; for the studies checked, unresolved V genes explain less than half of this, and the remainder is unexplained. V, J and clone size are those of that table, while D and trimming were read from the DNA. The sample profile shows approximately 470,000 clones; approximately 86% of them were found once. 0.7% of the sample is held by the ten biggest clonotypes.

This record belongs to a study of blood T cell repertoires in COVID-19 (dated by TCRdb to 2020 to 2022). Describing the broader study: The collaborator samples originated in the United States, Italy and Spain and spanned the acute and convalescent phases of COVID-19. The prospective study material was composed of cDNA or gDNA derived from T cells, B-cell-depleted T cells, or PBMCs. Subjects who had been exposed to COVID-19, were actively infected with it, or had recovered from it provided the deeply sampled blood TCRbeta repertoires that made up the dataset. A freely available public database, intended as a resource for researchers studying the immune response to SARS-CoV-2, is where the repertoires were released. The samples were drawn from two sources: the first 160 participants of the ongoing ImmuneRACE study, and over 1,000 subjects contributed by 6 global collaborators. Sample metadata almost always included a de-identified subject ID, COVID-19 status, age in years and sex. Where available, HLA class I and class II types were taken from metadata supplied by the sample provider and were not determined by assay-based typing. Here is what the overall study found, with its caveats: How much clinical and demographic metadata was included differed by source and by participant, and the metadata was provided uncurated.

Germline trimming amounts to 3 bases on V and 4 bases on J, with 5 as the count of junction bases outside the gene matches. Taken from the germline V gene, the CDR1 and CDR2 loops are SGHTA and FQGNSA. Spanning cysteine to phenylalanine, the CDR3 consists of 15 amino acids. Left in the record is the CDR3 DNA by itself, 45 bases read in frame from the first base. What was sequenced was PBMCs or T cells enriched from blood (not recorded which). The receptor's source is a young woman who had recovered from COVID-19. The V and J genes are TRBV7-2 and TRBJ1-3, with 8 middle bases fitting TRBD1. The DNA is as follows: TGTGCCAGCAGCTTTACCGGGACAGGAGGAAACACCATATATTTT. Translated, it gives CASSFTGTGGNTIYF.